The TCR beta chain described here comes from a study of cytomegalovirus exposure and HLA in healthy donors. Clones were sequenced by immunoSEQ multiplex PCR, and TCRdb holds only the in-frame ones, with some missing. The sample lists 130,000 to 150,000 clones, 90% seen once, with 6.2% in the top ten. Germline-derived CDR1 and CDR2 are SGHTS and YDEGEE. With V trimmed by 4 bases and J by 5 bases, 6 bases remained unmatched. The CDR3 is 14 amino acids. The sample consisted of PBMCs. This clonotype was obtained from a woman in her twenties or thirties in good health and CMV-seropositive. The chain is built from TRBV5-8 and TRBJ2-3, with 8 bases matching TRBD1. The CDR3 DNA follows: TGTGCCAGCAGCGATGGACAGGGTCTAGATACGCAGTATTTT. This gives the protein CASSDGQGLDTQYF.